A selection of T cell receptor beta chains follows, all from one sample in a study of blood T cells in healthy people across ages. TCRdb re-derived calls from the 5' RACE reads in MiXCR, one entry per CDR3 protein. The sample consists of about 1.5 million distinct CDR3 sequences, around 40% of them appearing once. The sequenced sample consisted of blood. These receptors were collected from a woman under 30 in good health. CDR3s include the opening cysteine and the closing phenylalanine or tryptophan. A D gene is named only where the DNA matches it firmly. The size field is filled for only some rows; it gives once, few, many or a size class.

TRBJ1-1	.	TRBV29-1	.	14	TGCAGCGTCGGGCCTCGGACAGCTAACACTGAAGCTTTCTTT	CSVGPRTANTEAFF
TRBJ2-3	few	TRBV4-3	.	17	TGCGCCAGCAGCCAAGTTCGGAGGAGGGGTGGCACAGATACGCAGTATTTT	CASSQVRRRGGTDTQYF
TRBJ2-3	.	TRBV5-1	TRBD2	17	TGCGCCAGCAGCTTGGCCGGGCTAGCGGGGGGATTTGATACGCAGTATTTT	CASSLAGLAGGFDTQYF
TRBJ2-5	few	TRBV4-2	TRBD1	16	TGTGCCAGCAGCCAAGTGTTCCAGGGGGCCCAAGAGACCCAGTACTTC	CASSQVFQGAQETQYF
TRBJ2-3	.	TRBV6-5	.	13	TGTGCCGCCAGAGGCGGGAGCACAGATACGCAGTATTTT	CAARGGSTDTQYF
TRBJ2-7	.	TRBV7-2	TRBD2	18	TGTGCCAGCAGCATCCAGAGGGCTAGCGGGGGTCGCTACAATGAGCAGTACTTC	CASSIQRASGGRYNEQYF
TRBJ1-2	.	TRBV12-3/TRBV12-4	.	14	TGTGCCAGCAATTGGGGAGGGGCAGGGTCCGGCTGCACCTTC	CASNWGGAGSGCTF
TRBJ2-7	.	TRBV24-1	.	13	TGTGCCACCAGTGACACAGGGTTGAATGAGCAGTACTTC	CATSDTGLNEQYF
TRBJ1-3	.	TRBV12-3/TRBV12-4	.	14	TGTGCCAGCACCCGGACAAGCTCTGGAAACACCATATATTTT	CASTRTSSGNTIYF
TRBJ2-1	.	TRBV7-9	.	15	TGTGCCAGCAGCACCCTCAGGAGGGTCGACAATGAGCAGTTCTTC	CASSTLRRVDNEQFF
TRBJ1-2	.	TRBV5-6	.	12	TGTGCCAGCAGCAAGACTCCATATGGCTACACCTTC	CASSKTPYGYTF
TRBJ2-1	.	TRBV9	.	13	TGTGCCAACACCAAGGACCCCTACAATGAGCAGTTCTTC	CANTKDPYNEQFF
TRBJ2-7	.	TRBV25-1	.	15	TGTGCCAGCAGTGGTACAGGGCCGAGCTCCTACGAGCAGTACTTC	CASSGTGPSSYEQYF
TRBJ1-2	few	TRBV6-5	.	13	TGTGCCAGCACCGCGCACAGGTACTATGGCTACACCTTC	CASTAHRYYGYTF
TRBJ2-1	few	TRBV20-1	TRBD1	14	TGCAGTGCTACCTGGGGCAGGGGGACGAATGAGCAGTTCTTC	CSATWGRGTNEQFF
TRBJ2-7	.	TRBV4-1	.	15	TGCGCCAGCAGCCAAGAAGTAGGGTTTGGCTACGAGCAGTACTTC	CASSQEVGFGYEQYF
TRBJ2-1	few	TRBV28	.	13	TGTGCCAGCAGTCCGACTGGAAGCCTTGAGCAGTTCTTC	CASSPTGSLEQFF
TRBJ1-6	many	TRBV6-6	.	12	TGTGCCAGCAGTTTGGGAAATTCACCCCTCCACTTT	CASSLGNSPLHF
TRBJ2-3	.	TRBV20-1	.	13	TGCAGTGTTCCTCGGGGGGCCACAGATACGCAGTATTTT	CSVPRGATDTQYF
TRBJ2-3	.	TRBV9	.	15	TGTGCCAGCAGCGTAGGGAGGAAAGGCACAGATACGCAGTATTTT	CASSVGRKGTDTQYF
TRBJ2-7	.	TRBV7-9	TRBD2	14	TGTGCCAGCAGCTCCCTAGCGGTCTCCTACGAGCAGTACTTC	CASSSLAVSYEQYF
TRBJ2-7	.	TRBV7-3	TRBD1	15	TGTGCCAGCAGTTTAGATGGGACAGGGGGCTACGAGCAGTACTTC	CASSLDGTGGYEQYF
TRBJ1-2	few	TRBV27	.	14	TGTGCCAGCGCGATCGGACAGTCTAACTATGGCTACACCTTC	CASAIGQSNYGYTF
TRBJ2-5	.	TRBV3-1	.	13	TGTGCCGGCAGCCAAACAGGGTATGAGACCCAGTACTTC	CAGSQTGYETQYF
TRBJ2-3	many	TRBV12-3/TRBV12-4	.	14	TGTGCCAGCAGTTCCGCAAGGAGCACAGATACGCAGTATTTT	CASSSARSTDTQYF
TRBJ2-7	few	TRBV5-1	.	13	TGCGCCAGCAGCGCGATGATAAGCTACGAGCAGTACTTC	CASSAMISYEQYF
TRBJ1-2	few	TRBV27	.	13	TGTGCCAGCGGCCCCGGACAGTACTATGGCTACACCTTC	CASGPGQYYGYTF
TRBJ1-4	.	TRBV20-1	TRBD1	17	TGCAGTGCTAGACCTCTGACAGGGGGCGGTCCAAATGAAAAACTGTTTTTT	CSARPLTGGGPNEKLFF
TRBJ1-1	once	TRBV28	TRBD1	17	TGTGCCAGCAGTAATGACAGGGCGATTTGGCTGGACACTGAAGCTTTCTTT	CASSNDRAIWLDTEAFF
TRBJ2-1	.	TRBV7-9	.	16	TGTGCCAGCAGCTTAGACGGAGGGGGGAGAAGAAATGAGCAGTTCTTC	CASSLDGGGRRNEQFF
TRBJ2-7	.	TRBV11-2	.	13	TGTGCCAGCAGCTTACGGCATGGGAACGAGCAGTACTTC	CASSLRHGNEQYF
TRBJ1-1	.	TRBV2	.	13	TGTGCCAGCAGTGATACCACGAACCCTGAAGCTTTCTTT	CASSDTTNPEAFF
TRBJ2-6	.	TRBV6-2/TRBV6-3	TRBD1	16	TGTGCCAGCAACCGGGACAGGGGATCTGGGGCCAACGTCCTGACTTTC	CASNRDRGSGANVLTF
TRBJ1-4	few	TRBV7-9	.	14	TGTGCCAGCAGCTCATACAGGGATGGCGAAAAACTGTTTTTT	CASSSYRDGEKLFF
TRBJ1-4	.	TRBV20-1	TRBD1	14	TGCAGTGCTCGGACCGGGACAGGGGCTGAAAAACTGTTTTTT	CSARTGTGAEKLFF
TRBJ2-2	.	TRBV7-2	TRBD1	18	TGTGCCAGCAGCCTATGGAGTTCTTCAGGGGGCAACACCGGGGAGCTGTTTTTT	CASSLWSSSGGNTGELFF
TRBJ2-3	few	TRBV20-1	.	17	TGCAGTGCTAGGCGGATCTCACAGCACCTTAGCACAGATACGCAGTATTTT	CSARRISQHLSTDTQYF
TRBJ2-4	.	TRBV27	.	15	TGTGCCAGCAGTTTATCGTTCGTGCAGCGAGGCATTCGGTACTTC	CASSLSFVQRGIRYF
TRBJ1-3	.	TRBV6-2/TRBV6-3	.	15	TGTGCCAGCAGAGACGGGGGTTACTCTGGAAACACCATATATTTT	CASRDGGYSGNTIYF
TRBJ2-1	.	TRBV20-1	.	15	TGCAGTGCAAACTGGGGGCCGGGATCCTACAATGAGCAGTTCTTC	CSANWGPGSYNEQFF
TRBJ2-1	few	TRBV9	TRBD2	17	TGTGCCAGCAGCGTATCGAGAGTAGCGGGCTCCTACAATGAGCAGTTCTTC	CASSVSRVAGSYNEQFF
TRBJ1-1	.	TRBV5-1	TRBD1	14	TGCGCCAGCAGCATTGACAGGGCGGGGACTGAAGCTTTCTTT	CASSIDRAGTEAFF
TRBJ2-2	.	TRBV12-3/TRBV12-4	.	13	TGTGCCAGCAGCCGCAGTACCACCGGGGAGCCGTTTTTT	CASSRSTTGEPFF